The present TCR beta chain was sequenced within a study of tumor and adjacent non-tumor tissue in lung cancer. The template was RNA from unsorted bulk tissue. Note on this clonotype: A much larger clone sits a single nucleotide away, making a read error possible.

Three rounds of nested PCR, following a modified ARM-PCR protocol, produced the TCRbeta library. MiXCR, run by TCRdb on the multiplex PCR reads, gives a single entry per CDR3 protein. The sample has some 120,000 distinct CDR3 sequences, 55% to 75% seen once. Germline values: CDR1 DFQATT, CDR2 SNEGSKA (reference sequence). CDR3 length: 14 residues. This sequence originates from a man aged 25 to 45 with non-small cell lung cancer. What was sequenced was lung tumor tissue. This rearrangement joins TRBV20-1 to TRBJ2-3; 7 bases are a match to TRBD2. CDR3 protein: CSTLADLSTDTPYF. As DNA, the CDR3 is TGCAGTACCCTAGCGGACCTAAGCACAGATACGCCGTATTTT.